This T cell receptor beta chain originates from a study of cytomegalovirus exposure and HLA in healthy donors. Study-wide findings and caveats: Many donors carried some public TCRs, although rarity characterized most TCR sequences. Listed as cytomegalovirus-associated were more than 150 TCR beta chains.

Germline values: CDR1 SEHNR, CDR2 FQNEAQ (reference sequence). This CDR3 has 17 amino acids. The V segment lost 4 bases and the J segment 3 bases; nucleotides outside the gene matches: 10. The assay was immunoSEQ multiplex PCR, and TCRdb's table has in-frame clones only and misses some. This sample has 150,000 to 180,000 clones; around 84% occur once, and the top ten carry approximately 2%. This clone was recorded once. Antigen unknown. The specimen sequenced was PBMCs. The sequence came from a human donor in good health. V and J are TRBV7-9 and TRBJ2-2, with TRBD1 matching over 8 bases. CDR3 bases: TGTGCCAGCAGCTCCTACCAGGGGGCGAAGTACACCGGGGAGCTGTTTTTT. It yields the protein CASSSYQGAKYTGELFF.